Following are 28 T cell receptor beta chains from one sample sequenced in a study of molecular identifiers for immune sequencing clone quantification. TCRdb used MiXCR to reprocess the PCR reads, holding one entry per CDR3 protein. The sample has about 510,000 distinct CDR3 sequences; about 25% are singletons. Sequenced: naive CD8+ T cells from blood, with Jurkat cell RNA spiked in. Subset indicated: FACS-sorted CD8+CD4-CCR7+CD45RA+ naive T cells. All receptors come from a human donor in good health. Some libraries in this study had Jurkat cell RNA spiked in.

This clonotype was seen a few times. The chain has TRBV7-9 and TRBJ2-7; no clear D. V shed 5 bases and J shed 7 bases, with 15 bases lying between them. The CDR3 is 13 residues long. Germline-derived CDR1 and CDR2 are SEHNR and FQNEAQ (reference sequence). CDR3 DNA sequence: TGTGCCAGCAGCATTTCTGGCCTCGTGGAGCAGTACTTC. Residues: CASSISGLVEQYF.

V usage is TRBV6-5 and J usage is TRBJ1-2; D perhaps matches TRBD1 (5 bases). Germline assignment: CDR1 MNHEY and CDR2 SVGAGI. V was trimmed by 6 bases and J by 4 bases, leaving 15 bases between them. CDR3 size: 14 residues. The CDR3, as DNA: TGTGCCAGCAGCCGAGACAGTTCGTCCTATGGCTACACCTTC. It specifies CASSRDSSSYGYTF.

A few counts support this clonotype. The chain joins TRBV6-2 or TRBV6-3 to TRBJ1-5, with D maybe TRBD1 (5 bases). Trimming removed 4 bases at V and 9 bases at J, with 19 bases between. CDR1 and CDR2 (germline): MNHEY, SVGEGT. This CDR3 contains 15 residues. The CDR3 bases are TGTGCCAGCAGTTTAGGGCAGGGTCTCGATCGGCCCCAGCATTTT. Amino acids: CASSLGQGLDRPQHF.

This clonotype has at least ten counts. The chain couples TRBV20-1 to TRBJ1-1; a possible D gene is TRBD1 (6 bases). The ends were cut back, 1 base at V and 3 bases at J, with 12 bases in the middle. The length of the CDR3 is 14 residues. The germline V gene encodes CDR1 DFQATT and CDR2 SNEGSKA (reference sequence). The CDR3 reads CSARGRDTDTEAFF. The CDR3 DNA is TGCAGTGCTAGAGGACGGGACACCGACACTGAAGCTTTCTTT.

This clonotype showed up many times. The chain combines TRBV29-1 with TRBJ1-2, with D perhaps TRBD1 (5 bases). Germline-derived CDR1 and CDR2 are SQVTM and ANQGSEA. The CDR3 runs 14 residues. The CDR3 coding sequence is TGCACCCCAGGCGAGGGGAAGGTTTCCTATGGCTACACCTTC. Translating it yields CTPGEGKVSYGYTF.

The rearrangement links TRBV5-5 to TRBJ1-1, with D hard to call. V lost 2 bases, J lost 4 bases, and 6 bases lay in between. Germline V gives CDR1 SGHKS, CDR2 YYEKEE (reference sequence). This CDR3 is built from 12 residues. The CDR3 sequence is CASSFTATEAFF. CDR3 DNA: TGTGCCAGCAGCTTTACGGCCACTGAAGCTTTCTTT.

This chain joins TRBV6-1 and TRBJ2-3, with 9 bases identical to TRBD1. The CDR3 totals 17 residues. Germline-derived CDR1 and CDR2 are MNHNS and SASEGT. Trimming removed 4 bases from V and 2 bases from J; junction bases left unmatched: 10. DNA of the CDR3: TGTGCCAGCAGTGTGTGGGACAGGGTATTAGACACAGATACGCAGTATTTT. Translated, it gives CASSVWDRVLDTDTQYF.

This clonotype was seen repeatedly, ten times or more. Here the CDR3 DNA reads TGTGCCAGCAGAGAACAGGGTAGCAATCAGCCCCAGCATTTT. This sequence encodes CASREQGSNQPQHF. The chain is built from TRBV2 and TRBJ1-5; tentatively, D is TRBD1 (6 bases). Germline CDR1 is SNHLY and CDR2 is FYNNEI. This CDR3 comprises 14 residues. Trimming cost V 6 bases and J 0 bases, with 9 bases left between them.

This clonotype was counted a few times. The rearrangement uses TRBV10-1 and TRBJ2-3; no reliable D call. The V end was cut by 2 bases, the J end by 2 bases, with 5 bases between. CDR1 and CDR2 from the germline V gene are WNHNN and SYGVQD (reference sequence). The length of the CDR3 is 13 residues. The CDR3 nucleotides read TGCGCCAGCAGTGAGGGGGTCACAGATACGCAGTATTTT. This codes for CASSEGVTDTQYF.

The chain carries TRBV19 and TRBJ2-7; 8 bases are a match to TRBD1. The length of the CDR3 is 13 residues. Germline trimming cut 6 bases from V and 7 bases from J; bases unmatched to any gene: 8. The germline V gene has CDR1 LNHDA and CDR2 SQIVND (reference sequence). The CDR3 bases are TGTGCCAGTAGAGGGACAGGCAACGGGGAGCAGTACTTC. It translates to CASRGTGNGEQYF. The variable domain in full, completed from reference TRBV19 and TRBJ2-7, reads DGGITQSPKYLFRKEGQNVTLSCEQNLNHDAMYWYRQDPGQGLRLIYYSQIVNDFQKGDIAEGYSVSREKKESFPLTVTSAQKNPTAFYLCASRGTGNGEQYFGPGTRLTVT.

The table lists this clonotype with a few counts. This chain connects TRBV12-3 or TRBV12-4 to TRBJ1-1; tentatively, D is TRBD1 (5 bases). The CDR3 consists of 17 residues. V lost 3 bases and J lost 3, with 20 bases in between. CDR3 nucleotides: TGTGCCAGCAGTTTCGAGGCGGGGCTGATAAAGGACACTGAAGCTTTCTTT. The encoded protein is CASSFEAGLIKDTEAFF.

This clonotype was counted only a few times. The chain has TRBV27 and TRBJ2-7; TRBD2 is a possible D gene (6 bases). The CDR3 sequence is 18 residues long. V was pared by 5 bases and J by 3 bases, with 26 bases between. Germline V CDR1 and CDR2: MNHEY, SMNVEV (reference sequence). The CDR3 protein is CASSPLVRSRETNYEQYF. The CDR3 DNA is TGTGCCAGCAGTCCCCTGGTACGCAGCCGGGAGACGAACTACGAGCAGTACTTC.

The CDR3 DNA is TGTGCCAGCAGTTACTATGGATCTGAAGCTTTCTTT. Its translation is CASSYYGSEAFF. J is TRBJ1-1 and V is TRBV6-5; no clear D gene. Germline V gene lookup returns CDR1 MNHEY and CDR2 SVGAGI. The germline V and J ends were trimmed by 1 base and 6 bases, with 6 bases remaining between them. The CDR3 extends over 12 amino acids.

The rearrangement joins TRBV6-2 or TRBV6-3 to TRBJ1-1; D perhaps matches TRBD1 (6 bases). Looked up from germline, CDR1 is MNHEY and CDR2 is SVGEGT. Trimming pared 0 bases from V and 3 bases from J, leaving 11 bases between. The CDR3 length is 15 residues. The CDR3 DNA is TGTGCCAGCAGTTACTCGCGGGGGCGAGACACTGAAGCTTTCTTT. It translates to CASSYSRGRDTEAFF.

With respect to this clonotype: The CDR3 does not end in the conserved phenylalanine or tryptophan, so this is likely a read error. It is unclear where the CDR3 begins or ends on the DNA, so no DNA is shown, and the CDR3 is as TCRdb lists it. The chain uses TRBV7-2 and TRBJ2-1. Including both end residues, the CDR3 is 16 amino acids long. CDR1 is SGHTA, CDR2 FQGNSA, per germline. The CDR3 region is CASSPRGGASYNEQLS.

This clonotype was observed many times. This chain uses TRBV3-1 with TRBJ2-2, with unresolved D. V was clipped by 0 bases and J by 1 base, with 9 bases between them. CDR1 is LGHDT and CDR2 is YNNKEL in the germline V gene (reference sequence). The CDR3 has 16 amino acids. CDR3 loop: CASSQERTLNTGELFF. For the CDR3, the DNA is TGTGCCAGCAGCCAAGAGCGCACCCTGAACACCGGGGAGCTGTTTTTT.

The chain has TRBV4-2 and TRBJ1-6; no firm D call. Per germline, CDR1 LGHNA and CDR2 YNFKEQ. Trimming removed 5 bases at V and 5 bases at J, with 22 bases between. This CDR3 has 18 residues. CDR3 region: CASSATKIGSFNNSPLHF. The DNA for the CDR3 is TGTGCCAGCAGCGCTACGAAAATTGGATCCTTCAATAATTCACCCCTCCACTTT.

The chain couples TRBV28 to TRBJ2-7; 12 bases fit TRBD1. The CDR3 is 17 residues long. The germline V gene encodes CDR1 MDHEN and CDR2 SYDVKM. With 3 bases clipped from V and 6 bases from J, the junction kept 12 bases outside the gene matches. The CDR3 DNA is TGTGCCAGCAGTTTCCTCACCTCCGGGACAGGGGGCATCGAGCAGTACTTC. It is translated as CASSFLTSGTGGIEQYF.

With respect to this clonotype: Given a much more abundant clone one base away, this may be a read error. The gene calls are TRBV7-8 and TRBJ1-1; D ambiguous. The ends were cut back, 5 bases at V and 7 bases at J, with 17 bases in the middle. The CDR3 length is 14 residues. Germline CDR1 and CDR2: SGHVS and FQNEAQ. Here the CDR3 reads CASSDHAREDEAFF. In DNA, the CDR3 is TGTGCCAGCAGCGATCACGCCAGAGAGGATGAAGCTTTCTTT.

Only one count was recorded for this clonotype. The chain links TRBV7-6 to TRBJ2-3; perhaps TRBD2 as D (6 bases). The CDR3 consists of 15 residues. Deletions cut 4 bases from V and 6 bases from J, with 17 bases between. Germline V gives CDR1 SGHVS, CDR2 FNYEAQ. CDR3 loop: CASSSSREFLDTQYF. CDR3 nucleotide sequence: TGTGCCAGCAGCTCCAGCCGGGAGTTTTTGGATACGCAGTATTTT.

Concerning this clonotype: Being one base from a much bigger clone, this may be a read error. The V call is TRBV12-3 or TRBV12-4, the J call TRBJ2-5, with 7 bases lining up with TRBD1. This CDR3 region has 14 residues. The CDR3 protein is CGSSRGQRQETQYF. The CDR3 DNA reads TGTGGCAGCAGTAGGGGACAGCGCCAAGAGACCCAGTACTTC.

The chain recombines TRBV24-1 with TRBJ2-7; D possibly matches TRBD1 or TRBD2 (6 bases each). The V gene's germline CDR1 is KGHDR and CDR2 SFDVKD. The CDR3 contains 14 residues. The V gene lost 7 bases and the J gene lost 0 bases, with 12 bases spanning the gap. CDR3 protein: CATSPGAGSYEQYF. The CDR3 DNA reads TGTGCCACCAGCCCGGGGGCGGGCTCCTACGAGCAGTACTTC.

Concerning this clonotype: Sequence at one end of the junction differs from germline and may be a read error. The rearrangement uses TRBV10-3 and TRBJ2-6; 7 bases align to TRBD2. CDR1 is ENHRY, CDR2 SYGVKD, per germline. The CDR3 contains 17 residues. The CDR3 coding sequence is TGTGCCATCAGTGGGGATTCGGGGAGGGATGGGGCCAACGTCCTGCCTTTC. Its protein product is CAISGDSGRDGANVLPF.

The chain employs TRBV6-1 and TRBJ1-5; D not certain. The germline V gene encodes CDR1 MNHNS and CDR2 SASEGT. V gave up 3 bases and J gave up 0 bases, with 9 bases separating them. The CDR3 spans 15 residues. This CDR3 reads CASSDNSDSNQPQHF. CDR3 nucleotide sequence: TGTGCCAGCAGTGATAATAGCGATAGCAATCAGCCCCAGCATTTT.

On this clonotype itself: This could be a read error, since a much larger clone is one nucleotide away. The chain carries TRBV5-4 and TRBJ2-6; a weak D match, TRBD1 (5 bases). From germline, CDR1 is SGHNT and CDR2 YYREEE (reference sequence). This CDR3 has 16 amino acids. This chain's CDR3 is CASSLPPNSGANVLAF. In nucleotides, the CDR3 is TGTGCCAGCAGCTTGCCCCCTAACTCTGGGGCCAACGTCCTGGCTTTC.

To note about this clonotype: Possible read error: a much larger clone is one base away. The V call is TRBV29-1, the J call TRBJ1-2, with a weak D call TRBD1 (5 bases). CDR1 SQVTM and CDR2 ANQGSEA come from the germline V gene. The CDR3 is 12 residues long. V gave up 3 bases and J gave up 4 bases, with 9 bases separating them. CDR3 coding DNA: TGCAGCGTTGACGGGGCGAGCTATGGCTACACCTTC. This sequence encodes CSVDGASYGYTF.

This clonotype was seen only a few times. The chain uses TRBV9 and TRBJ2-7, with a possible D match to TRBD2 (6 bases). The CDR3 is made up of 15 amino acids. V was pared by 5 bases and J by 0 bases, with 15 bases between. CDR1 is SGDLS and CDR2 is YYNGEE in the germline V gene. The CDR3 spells CASSGGVAGSYEQYF. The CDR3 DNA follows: TGTGCCAGCAGTGGAGGGGTAGCCGGCTCCTACGAGCAGTACTTC.

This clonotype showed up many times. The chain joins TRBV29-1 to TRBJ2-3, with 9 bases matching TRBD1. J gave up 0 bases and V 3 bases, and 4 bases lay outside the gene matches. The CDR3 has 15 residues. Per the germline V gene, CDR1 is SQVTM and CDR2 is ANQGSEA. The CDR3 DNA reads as TGCAGCGTTGAGGGGACAGGGTATAGCACAGATACGCAGTATTTT. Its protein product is CSVEGTGYSTDTQYF.